This T cell receptor (beta chain) was obtained from a study of T cells in Graves' hyperthyroidism and ophthalmopathy. Points on this clonotype: Its cognate antigen is unknown.

PBMCs stemmed from over 7.5 ml fresh peripheral blood. Study results and limitations: Most thyroid-expanded clonotypes above 0.001 were also found in blood. The model identified upcoming ophthalmopathy a median around 6 months ahead of onset. A model using 13 V-J features told ophthalmopathy apart from stable hyperthyroidism.

TCR beta CDR3 sequences were amplified from RNA transcripts. The TCR CDR3 was amplified in a first-round RT-PCR using the HTBI primer set. TCRdb re-called the multiplex PCR reads through MiXCR, storing one row per CDR3 protein. Of hundreds of thousands of distinct CDR3 sequences in the sample, over 35% were seen once. The receptor's source is a woman aged 40 to 50 with Graves' hyperthyroidism. Sequences were obtained from blood.

The CDR3 region is CASSPTQSPWSPLHF. In DNA form, the CDR3 reads TGTGCCAGCTCACCCACCCAGAGCCCGTGGTCACCCCTCCACTTT. This chain uses TRBV18 with TRBJ1-6, with unresolved D. The CDR3 has 15 residues. Trimming removed 3 bases at V and 10 bases at J, with 16 bases between. Germline lookup yields CDR1 KGHSH and CDR2 LQKENI. Looking up the rest from reference TRBV18 and TRBJ1-6 gives the full variable domain: NAGVMQNPRHLVRRRGQEARLRCSPMKGHSHVYWYRQLPEEGLKFMVYLQKENIIDESGMPKERFSAEFPKEGPSILRIQQVVRGDSAAYFCASSPTQSPWSPLHFGNGTRLTVT.